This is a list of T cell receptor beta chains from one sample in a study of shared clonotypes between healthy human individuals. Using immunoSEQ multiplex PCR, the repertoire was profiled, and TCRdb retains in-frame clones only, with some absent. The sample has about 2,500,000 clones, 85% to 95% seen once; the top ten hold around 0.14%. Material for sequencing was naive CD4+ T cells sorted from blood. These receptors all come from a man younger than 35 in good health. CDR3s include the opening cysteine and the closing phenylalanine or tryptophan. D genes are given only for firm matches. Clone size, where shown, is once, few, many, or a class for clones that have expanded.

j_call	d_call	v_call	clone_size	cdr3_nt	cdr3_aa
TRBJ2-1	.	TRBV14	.	TGTGCCAGCAGCCTGAATAGCGGTAGCTCCTACAATGAGCAGTTCTTC	CASSLNSGSSYNEQFF
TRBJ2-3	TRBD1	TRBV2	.	TGTGCCAGTCGATGGACAGGCACTAGCACAGATACGCAGTATTTT	CASRWTGTSTDTQYF
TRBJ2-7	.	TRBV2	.	TGTGCCAGCCGCGAAGGGGGCTACGAGCAGTACTTC	CASREGGYEQYF
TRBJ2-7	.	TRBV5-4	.	TGTGCCAGCAGCTCACAAGGTAACTCCTACGAGCAGTACTTC	CASSSQGNSYEQYF
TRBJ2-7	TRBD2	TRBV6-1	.	TGTGCCAGCAGTGAAATCCGACTAGCAGTCTACGAGCAGTACTTC	CASSEIRLAVYEQYF
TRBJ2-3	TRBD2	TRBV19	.	TGTGCCAGTAGTATAAGACTAGCGGGGATCACAGATACGCAGTATTTT	CASSIRLAGITDTQYF
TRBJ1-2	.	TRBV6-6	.	TGTGCCAGCAGTTACGATACGGACCGACCCAACTATGGCTACACCTTC	CASSYDTDRPNYGYTF
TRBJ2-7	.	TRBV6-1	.	TGTGCCAGCAGACCGCGCCCGGAGGGCGAGCAGTACTTC	CASRPRPEGEQYF
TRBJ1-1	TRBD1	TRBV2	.	TGTGCCTCGAGGGGGCCCGGGCCCGAAGCTTTCTTT	CASRGPGPEAFF
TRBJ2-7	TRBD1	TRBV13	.	TGTGCCAGCAGCTCCCCGGACAGGGCAGTCAACGAGCAGTACTTC	CASSSPDRAVNEQYF
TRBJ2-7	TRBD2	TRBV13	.	TGTGCCAGCAGCCATCCGGACCACGGACTAGCAGAAATCTACGAGCAGTACTTC	CASSHPDHGLAEIYEQYF
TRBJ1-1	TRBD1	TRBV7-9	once	TGTGCCAGCAGCCGACTCCGGGACAGGGTCATGAACACTGAAGCTTTCTTT	CASSRLRDRVMNTEAFF
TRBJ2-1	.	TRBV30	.	TGTGCCGAAGGGGTGGACAGACACAATGAGCAGTTCTTC	CAEGVDRHNEQFF
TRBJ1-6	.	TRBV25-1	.	TGTGCCAGCAGTGAATTAGGGTCAAATTCACCCCTCCACTTT	CASSELGSNSPLHF
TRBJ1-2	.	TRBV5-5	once	TGTGCCAGCAGCTTAATGAGTGTCGGCTACACCTTC	CASSLMSVGYTF
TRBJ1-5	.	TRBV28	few	TGTGCCAGCAGTCCGGACATCTCCGTTTATAGCAATCAGCCCCAGCATTTT	CASSPDISVYSNQPQHF
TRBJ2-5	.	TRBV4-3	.	TGCGCCAGCAGCCAAGAAAGGGCCTCCGCCGCTTACTTC	CASSQERASAAYF
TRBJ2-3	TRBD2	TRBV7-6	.	TGTGCCGTGACTAGCGGTAGCACAGATACGCAGTATTTT	CAVTSGSTDTQYF
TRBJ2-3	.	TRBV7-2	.	TGTGCCAGCAGCCCCCTCCTAGTTTCCCCTGCGCAGTATTTT	CASSPLLVSPAQYF
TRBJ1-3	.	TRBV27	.	TGTGCCAGCAGTTTACGGGGAGAGGGGGGCATTGGTGGAAACACCATATATTTT	CASSLRGEGGIGGNTIYF
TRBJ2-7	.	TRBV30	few	TGTGCCTGGAGTGTGTGGACAGATGCCTACGAGCAGTACTTC	CAWSVWTDAYEQYF
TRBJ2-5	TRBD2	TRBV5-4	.	TGTGCCAGCAGCCCACGGGGGGGGCGGGAGACCCAGTACTTC	CASSPRGGRETQYF
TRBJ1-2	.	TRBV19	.	TGTGCCAGTAGCCGAACAGGAATTGATGGCTACACCTTC	CASSRTGIDGYTF
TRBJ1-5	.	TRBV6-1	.	TGTGCCAGCACGGACCGTGATAGCAATCAGCCCCAGCATTTT	CASTDRDSNQPQHF
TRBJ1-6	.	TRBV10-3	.	TGTGCCATCAGTGACCCCTCGGGAGGTCCTCTGGCCCTCCACTTT	CAISDPSGGPLALHF
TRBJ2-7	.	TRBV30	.	TGTGCCTGGAGTGTAAGGCAGGGAGGCGAGCAGTACTTC	CAWSVRQGGEQYF
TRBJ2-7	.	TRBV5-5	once	TGTGCCAGCAGACTGGGGAGGGGGTCCTACGAGCAGTACTTC	CASRLGRGSYEQYF
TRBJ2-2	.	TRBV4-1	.	TGCGCCAGCAGCGATACTTCGGGACAGAACACCGGGGAGCTGTTTTTT	CASSDTSGQNTGELFF
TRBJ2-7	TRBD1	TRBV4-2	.	TGTGCCAGCAGCCAAGGACCAGGGGGTCTCGAGCAGTACTTC	CASSQGPGGLEQYF
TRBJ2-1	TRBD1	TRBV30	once	TGTGCCTGGACCGGGACAGGGTCGTACAATGAGCAGTTCTTC	CAWTGTGSYNEQFF
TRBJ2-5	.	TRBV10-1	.	TGCGCCAGCAGTTCTACGGTGGGGGGACAAGAGACCCAGTACTTC	CASSSTVGGQETQYF
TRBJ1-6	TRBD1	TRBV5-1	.	TGCGCCAGCAGCCTAGAACCGACAGGGGGGAATTCACCCCTCCACTTT	CASSLEPTGGNSPLHF
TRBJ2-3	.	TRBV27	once	TGTGCCAGCAGTTTAGGTGAGGCAGATACGCAGTATTTT	CASSLGEADTQYF
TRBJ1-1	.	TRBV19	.	TGTGCCAGTAGAACAGGCACTGAAGCTTTCTTT	CASRTGTEAFF
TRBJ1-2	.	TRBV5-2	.	TGTGCCAGCAGCTTAGGGGGGACAGCGAACTATGGCTACACCTTC	CASSLGGTANYGYTF
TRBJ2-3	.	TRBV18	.	TGTGCCAGCTCACCCAGAAGTGGAGGAGGCACAGATACGCAGTATTTT	CASSPRSGGGTDTQYF
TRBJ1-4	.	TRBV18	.	TGTGCCAGCTCACCCCCGGGTCGGACACTTAATGAAAAACTGTTTTTT	CASSPPGRTLNEKLFF
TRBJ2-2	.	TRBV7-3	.	TGTGCCAGCAGCTTAAGCAGGACGAACACCGGGGAGCTGTTTTTT	CASSLSRTNTGELFF
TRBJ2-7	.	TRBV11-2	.	TGTGCCAGCCGGGCCGACAGGTCCTACGAGCAGTACTTC	CASRADRSYEQYF
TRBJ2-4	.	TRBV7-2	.	TGTGCCAGCAGCCCGAACGAGGCGGGCGAATCCAAAAACATTCAGTACTTC	CASSPNEAGESKNIQYF
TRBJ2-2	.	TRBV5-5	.	TGTGCCAGCAGCTCCAGGGGGGAGGAAACCGGGGAGCTGTTTTTT	CASSSRGEETGELFF
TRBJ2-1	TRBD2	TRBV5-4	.	TGTGCCAGCAGCTCCTCTGGCGGGGGGATCTACAATGAGCAGTTCTTC	CASSSSGGGIYNEQFF
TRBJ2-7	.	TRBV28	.	TGTGCCAGCCGCCAGGGAGCGGCGCGCGAGCAGTACTTC	CASRQGAAREQYF
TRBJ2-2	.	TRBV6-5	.	TGTGCCAGCAGTTACTGGAAAGACACCGGGGAGCTGTTTTTT	CASSYWKDTGELFF
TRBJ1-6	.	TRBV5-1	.	TGCGCCAGCAGCTTGGGGAATTCCTATAATTCACCCCTCCACTTT	CASSLGNSYNSPLHF
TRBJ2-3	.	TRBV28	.	TGTGCCAGCAGTTTCCCGGGCCCAGGGGCAGATACGCAGTATTTT	CASSFPGPGADTQYF
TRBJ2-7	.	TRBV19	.	TGTGCCAGTAGTATAGGGGGCGGGGGCCCCTCCTACGAGCAGTACTTC	CASSIGGGGPSYEQYF
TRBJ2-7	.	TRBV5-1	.	TGCGCCAGCAGCTTGGCCTTGTTAAGAGTGGGCGCACGCCGGTCCTACGAGCAGTACTTC	CASSLALLRVGARRSYEQYF
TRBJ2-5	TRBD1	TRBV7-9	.	TGTGCCAGCAGCTTAGCGACAGGGATCCAAGAGACCCAGTACTTC	CASSLATGIQETQYF